Shown below are 28 T cell receptor beta chains from a single sample sequenced in a study of blood T cell repertoires in COVID-19. Data came from immunoSEQ multiplex PCR; TCRdb stores just in-frame clones and leaves some out. Of about 370,000 clones in the sample, around 90% were seen once. What was sequenced was peripheral blood. These receptors were taken from a woman in her twenties or thirties with COVID-19, enrolled during active disease.

V and J are TRBV13 and TRBJ2-1; 10 bases line up with TRBD2. The CDR3 loop spans 16 amino acids. Germline CDR1 reads PRHDT; CDR2 reads FYEKMQ (reference sequence). V trimming: 5 bases; J trimming: 8 bases; junction bases outside the gene matches: 12. The CDR3 loop reads CASSAEQRGGRYEQFF. In DNA, the CDR3 is TGTGCCAGCAGCGCTGAGCAGCGGGGGGGCCGCTATGAGCAGTTCTTC. The variable domain in full, completed from reference TRBV13 and TRBJ2-1, reads AAGVIQSPRHLIKEKRETATLKCYPIPRHDTVYWYQQGPGQDPQFLISFYEKMQSDKGSIPDRFSAQQFSDYHSELNMSSLELGDSALYFCASSAEQRGGRYEQFFGPGTRLTVL.

This clone was seen once. This rearrangement joins TRBV15 to TRBJ2-3, with 9 positions matching TRBD2. Germline loops: CDR1 LNHNV, CDR2 YYDKDF (reference sequence). CDR3 length: 17 amino acids. J gave up 3 bases and V 0 bases, and 7 bases lay outside the gene matches. Written as DNA, the CDR3 is TGTGCCACCAGCAGAGATCGGACTAGCGTAAGGACAGATACGCAGTATTTT. This codes for CATSRDRTSVRTDTQYF.

This rearrangement joins TRBV4-3 to TRBJ2-7; TRBD1 matches at 7 bases. CDR3 length equals 16 residues. V shed 0 bases, J shed 3 bases, and the junction held 8 bases outside the gene matches. Germline V gene data show CDR1 as LGHNA and CDR2 as YSLEER. The CDR3 bases are TGCGCCAGCAGCCAAGATGTCGGCGGACAGGTCTACGAGCAGTACTTC. As protein: CASSQDVGGQVYEQYF.

The rearrangement uses TRBV18 and TRBJ1-6; D is unresolved. Trimming left V 3 bases short and J 8 bases short, with 8 bases between. This CDR3 region has 13 residues. Germline-derived CDR1 and CDR2 are KGHSH and LQKENI. The CDR3 bases are TGTGCCAGCTCACCGAGGGAGGATTCACCCCTCCACTTT. Translating it yields CASSPREDSPLHF.

Regarding this clone: The same CDR3 arises from other DNA sequences in this sample as well. The rearrangement joins TRBV6-5 to TRBJ1-6; 10 bases line up with TRBD1. The CDR3 loop spans 15 amino acids. CDR1 is MNHEY and CDR2 is SVGAGI in the germline V gene. V was clipped by 4 bases and J by 5 bases; unmatched bases: 2. The CDR3 loop is CASSSDRGNNSPLHF. The CDR3 region has the DNA TGTGCCAGCAGTTCGGACAGGGGGAATAATTCACCCCTCCACTTT.

This sequence joins TRBV5-1 and TRBJ2-1, with 7 positions matching TRBD2. Germline-derived CDR1 and CDR2 are SGHRS and YFSETQ. There are 15 residues in the CDR3. The ends lost 1 base at V and 5 bases at J; junction bases unmatched: 6. The CDR3: CASSLTAGSNNEQFF. The CDR3 region has the DNA TGCGCCAGCAGCTTGACAGCGGGGTCCAACAATGAGCAGTTCTTC.

CDR3 coding DNA: TGTGCCAGCAGCTCCGGTACGGGTACCTACGAGCAGTACTTC. Its translation: CASSSGTGTYEQYF. J is TRBJ2-7 and V is TRBV7-9; D unclear. The CDR3 extends over 14 amino acids. From germline, CDR1 is SEHNR and CDR2 FQNEAQ (reference sequence). V lost 4 bases and J lost 2, with 12 bases in between.

This chain connects TRBV7-2 to TRBJ2-1; 11 bases align to TRBD2. Germline CDR1 reads SGHTA; CDR2 reads FQGNSA. This CDR3 is 15 amino acids long. J was trimmed by 6 bases and V by 0 bases; bases with no gene match: 1. The CDR3, as DNA: TGTGCCAGCAGCTTAGCACTAGCGGGAGCCAATGAGCAGTTCTTC. The encoded protein is CASSLALAGANEQFF.

This clone came up once. The CDR3 nucleotides are TGTGCCAGCAGTGAATCCCCAGACTACACTGAAGCTTTCTTT. Protein: CASSESPDYTEAFF. The chain is built from TRBV25-1 and TRBJ1-1; D not certain. The CDR3 length is 14 residues. CDR1 and CDR2 from the germline V gene are MGHDK and SYGVNS. V was trimmed by 1 base and J by 3 bases, leaving 9 bases between them.

This chain links TRBV7-8 with TRBJ1-6; D uncertain. With 1 base removed from V and 10 bases from J, the gap between germline ends came to 8 bases. This CDR3 has 13 residues. The germline CDR1 and CDR2 sequences are SGHVS and FQNEAQ. CDR3 protein: CASSLELRSPLHF. The CDR3 DNA follows: TGTGCCAGCAGCTTAGAATTGCGATCACCCCTCCACTTT.

The genes are TRBV4-3 and TRBJ1-3, with D perhaps TRBD1 (5 bases). Germline V gene sequence: CDR1 LGHNA, CDR2 YSLEER. The CDR3 loop spans 16 amino acids. The V and J ends lost 3 bases and 1 base respectively, with 13 bases between them. CDR3 sequence (DNA): TGCGCCAGCAGCCATGAAGCAGGGACTTCTGGAAACACCATATATTTT. Residues: CASSHEAGTSGNTIYF.

V usage is TRBV10-3 and J usage is TRBJ1-1; 11 bases align to TRBD1. Germline-derived CDR1 and CDR2 are ENHRY and SYGVKD. The CDR3 has 11 residues. V lost 7 bases, J lost 13 bases, and 5 bases stayed unmatched. CDR3 nucleotide sequence: TGTGCCATCAAGGGACAGGGGGAAAATTTCTTT. Protein product: CAIKGQGENFF.

The chain links TRBV4-3 to TRBJ2-2; D might be TRBD1 (5 bases). The CDR3 has 15 amino acids. The germline V gene encodes CDR1 LGHNA and CDR2 YSLEER. The ends were cut back, 0 bases at V and 4 bases at J, with 9 bases in the middle. CDR3 DNA sequence: TGCGCCAGCAGCCAAGAGGGGCTACCCACCGGGGAGCTGTTTTTT. Translated, it gives CASSQEGLPTGELFF.

The genes are TRBV18 and TRBJ2-3; TRBD1 matches 8 bases. This CDR3 contains 16 residues. V dropped 3 bases and J dropped 5; count of bases not matched to a gene: 10. Germline V lookup: CDR1 KGHSH, CDR2 LQKENI. The CDR3 bases are TGTGCCAGCTCACCGAGGACAGGGAGGTTTGGAGATACGCAGTATTTT. Its translation: CASSPRTGRFGDTQYF.

The chain links TRBV4-2 to TRBJ1-1; D is undetermined. This CDR3 comprises 15 residues. V was pared by 4 bases and J by 3 bases, with 15 bases between. Per germline, CDR1 LGHNA and CDR2 YNFKEQ. CDR3 nucleotides: TGTGCCAGCAGCCTCCAACGGGGAGAATACACTGAAGCTTTCTTT. It is translated as CASSLQRGEYTEAFF.

The chain combines TRBV6-5 with TRBJ2-1, with a tentative D call TRBD2 (5 bases). The CDR3 has 13 amino acids. Germline V gene sequence: CDR1 MNHEY, CDR2 SVGAGI. V lost 2 bases and J lost 10, with 12 bases in between. Here the CDR3 reads CASSYLLGWEQFF. CDR3 nucleotide sequence: TGTGCCAGCAGTTACCTACTAGGGTGGGAGCAGTTCTTC.

This chain joins TRBV6-4 and TRBJ1-2, with a tentative D call TRBD1 (6 bases). The germline V and J ends were trimmed by 2 bases and 4 bases, with 17 bases remaining between them. The CDR3 totals 16 residues. The germline CDR1 and CDR2 sequences are MRHNA and SNTAGT. Here the CDR3 reads CASSDAEEEGGYGYTF. CDR3 DNA: TGTGCCAGCAGTGACGCGGAGGAGGAAGGGGGCTATGGCTACACCTTC.

The genes are TRBV25-1 and TRBJ2-1; TRBD2 aligns across 10 bases. After removal of 5 bases from V and 9 bases from J, the junction contained 7 bases not matched to a gene. Germline values: CDR1 MGHDK, CDR2 SYGVNS. CDR3 size: 14 residues. In DNA form, the CDR3 reads TGTGCCAGCAGTCTAGCGGGAGAGGTAGGTGAGCAGTTCTTC. Its protein is CASSLAGEVGEQFF.

The V and J genes are TRBV5-5 and TRBJ2-7; D is possibly TRBD1 (6 bases). This CDR3 is 15 amino acids long. Germline CDR1 SGHKS, CDR2 YYEKEE (reference sequence). The ends were cut back, 4 bases at V and 4 bases at J, with 18 bases in the middle. CDR3 sequence (DNA): TGTGCCAGCAGCGAGTTTACAGGGCCCTCATACGAGCAGTACTTC. Translated, it gives CASSEFTGPSYEQYF.

The chain employs TRBV27 and TRBJ2-7; 10 bases line up with TRBD2. Germline CDR1 and CDR2: MNHEY and SMNVEV (reference sequence). J lost 6 bases, V lost 4 bases, and 6 bases had no gene match. The CDR3 covers 14 residues. Written as DNA, the CDR3 is TGTGCCAGCAGTTCACTAGCGGGAATCCGCGAGCAGTACGTC. This translates into CASSSLAGIREQYV.

V is TRBV29-1 and J is TRBJ2-1, with 9 bases aligning to TRBD2. CDR3 length equals 13 residues. The J segment lost 4 bases and the V segment lost 7 bases, leaving 5 bases of the junction unmatched. CDR1 SQVTM and CDR2 ANQGSEA come from the germline V gene. DNA of the CDR3: TGCAGCGCTATGACTAGCGGTTACAATGAGCAGTTCTTC. This encodes CSAMTSGYNEQFF.

This rearrangement joins TRBV15 to TRBJ2-7; maybe TRBD1 (5 bases). The germline V gene encodes CDR1 LNHNV and CDR2 YYDKDF (reference sequence). The V end lost 8 bases, the J end lost 0 bases, and 14 bases lay between the germline ends. The CDR3 length is 14 residues. DNA of the CDR3: TGTGCCACCTCCACTGGGGCAAGCTCCTACGAGCAGTACGTC. Protein sequence: CATSTGASSYEQYV.

This rearrangement joins TRBV28 to TRBJ1-4, with 9 bases that match TRBD1. The J segment lost 8 bases and the V segment lost 11 bases, leaving 9 bases of the junction unmatched. Germline V gene sequence: CDR1 MDHEN, CDR2 SYDVKM. The CDR3 totals 13 residues. CDR3 bases: TGTGCCTCATACAGGGGGCGCGGGGAAAAACTGTTTTTT. Protein product: CASYRGRGEKLFF.

This clone was detected only a few times. V usage is TRBV29-1 and J usage is TRBJ1-1, with 7 nucleotides matching TRBD1. There are 13 residues in the CDR3. V dropped 1 base and J dropped 2; count of bases not matched to a gene: 1. Per germline, CDR1 SQVTM and CDR2 ANQGSEA. CDR3 sequence (DNA): TGCAGCGTTGAAGGACAGGGCAACACTGAAGCTTTCTTT. This gives the protein CSVEGQGNTEAFF.

V is TRBV4-1 and J is TRBJ2-7; 7 nucleotides align to TRBD1. Germline CDR1 MGHRA, CDR2 YSYEKL. V was clipped by 0 bases and J by 6 bases; unmatched bases: 11. There are 16 residues in the CDR3. The CDR3 DNA follows: TGCGCCAGCAGCCAAGAAAGGGCAGGGGGTATCTTCGAGCAGTACGTC. Translated: CASSQERAGGIFEQYV.

The CDR3 DNA is TGTGCCAGCATTAGGGATGTGGGACAGTACGAGCAGTACGTC. Translation gives CASIRDVGQYEQYV. The chain couples TRBV6-5 to TRBJ2-7, with 7 bases lining up with TRBD1. This CDR3 contains 14 residues. From germline, CDR1 is MNHEY and CDR2 SVGAGI. Trimming at V came to 7 bases and at J to 4 bases, leaving 10 bases not matched to a gene.

The chain employs TRBV6-2 or TRBV6-3 and TRBJ2-7; 11 bases align to TRBD2. The CDR3 loop spans 14 amino acids. Losses at the gene ends were 2 bases for V and 4 bases for J; bases not matched to a gene: 1. Germline CDR1 and CDR2: MNHEY and SVGEGT. The CDR3: CASSYGTSGYEQYV. The DNA of the CDR3 is TGTGCCAGCAGTTACGGGACTAGCGGATACGAGCAGTACGTC.

The chain joins TRBV9 to TRBJ1-4; weak D call: TRBD1 (5 bases). CDR1 and CDR2 (germline): SGDLS, YYNGEE. Trimming took off 4 bases at V and 7 bases at J, with 14 bases between the two ends. This CDR3 has 14 amino acids. This chain's CDR3 is CASSLQTGGEKLFF. Here the CDR3 DNA reads TGTGCCAGCAGCCTCCAGACGGGGGGTGAAAAACTGTTTTTT.